Reported below is one TCR beta chain. The antigen is unknown. These data belong to a study of blood T cells in healthy people across ages. Study observations and caveats: Donors of long life had a larger count of naive CD4+ cells and greater diversity than aged donors.

Total RNA was isolated from each sample in quantities of at least 5 micrograms. With a J-beta primer mix and a sample-barcoded 5' primer, a second PCR ran about 7 to 12 cycles. Each CDR3 protein gets one entry after TCRdb re-called the 5' RACE reads with MiXCR. This table holds about 1.4 million distinct CDR3 sequences, roughly 59% found once. The CDR3 runs 17 residues. CDR1 and CDR2 from the germline V gene are MNHNY and SVGAGI (reference sequence). J gave up 9 bases and V 6 bases, and 16 bases lay outside the gene matches. The source of this sequence is a man aged 18-30 years in good health. This chain connects TRBV6-6 to TRBJ1-6, with 8 bases identical to TRBD1. What was sequenced was blood. For the CDR3, the DNA is TGTGCCAGCAGAACCTCCGGGACAGGCGGCTCAGGTTCACCCCTCCACTTT. This codes for CASRTSGTGGSGSPLHF.